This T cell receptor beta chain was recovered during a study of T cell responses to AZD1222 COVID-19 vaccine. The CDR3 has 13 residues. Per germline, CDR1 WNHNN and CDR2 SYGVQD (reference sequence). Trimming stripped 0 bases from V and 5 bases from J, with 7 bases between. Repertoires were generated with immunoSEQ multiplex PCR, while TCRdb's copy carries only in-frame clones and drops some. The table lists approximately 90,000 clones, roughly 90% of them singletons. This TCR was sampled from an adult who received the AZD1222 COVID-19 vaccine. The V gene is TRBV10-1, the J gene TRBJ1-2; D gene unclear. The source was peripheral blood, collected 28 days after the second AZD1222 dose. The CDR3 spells CASSESVGYGYTF. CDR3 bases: TGCGCCAGCAGTGAGTCTGTGGGGTATGGCTACACCTTC.